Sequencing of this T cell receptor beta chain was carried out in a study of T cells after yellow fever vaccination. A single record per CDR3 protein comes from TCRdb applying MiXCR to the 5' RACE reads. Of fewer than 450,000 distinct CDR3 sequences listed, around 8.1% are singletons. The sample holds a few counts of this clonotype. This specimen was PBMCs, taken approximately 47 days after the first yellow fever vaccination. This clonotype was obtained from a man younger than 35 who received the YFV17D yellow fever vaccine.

The CDR3 nucleotides are TGCAGCGCGGCAGAAAGCTACAATGAGCAGTTCTTC. As protein: CSAAESYNEQFF. V is TRBV29-1 and J is TRBJ2-1; the D is unclear. The CDR3 extends over 12 amino acids. V lost 7 bases, J lost 3 bases, and 10 bases lay in between. CDR1 is SQVTM and CDR2 is ANQGSEA in the germline V gene.